This T cell receptor (beta chain) is drawn from a study of radiotherapy plus CTLA-4 blockade in lung cancer. Turning to the study itself: Objective responses emerged in 15% to 20% of patients, and about 30% attained disease control.

The CDR3 extends over 15 amino acids. The V gene's germline CDR1 is LGHNA and CDR2 YNFKEQ. The ends lost 1 base at V and 5 bases at J; junction bases unmatched: 8. For this clone: The antigen is unknown.

Lung cancer patients with chemo-refractory metastatic non-small-cell disease were given focal radiation plus CTLA-4 blockade with ipilimumab. Findings and limits, study-wide: Response was reportedly best predicted by early blood T cell clone dynamics, with interferon-beta. Blood TCR clones of tumor origin expanded after radiotherapy plus ipilimumab.

Measured with immunoSEQ multiplex PCR; TCRdb has only the in-frame clones, and not every one. Of about 70,000 clones listed, roughly three quarters were seen once; the top ten hold about 16%. V and J are TRBV4-2 and TRBJ2-7; 7 bases agree with TRBD1. This TCR was sampled from a human donor with non-small cell lung cancer whose response to radiotherapy plus ipilimumab could not be evaluated. Some clones in this sample may be carry-over from other donors' samples. This specimen consisted of peripheral blood, obtained from a patient treated with radiotherapy plus ipilimumab. The CDR3 region has the DNA TGTGCCAGCAGCCAAGCGACAGGGATAAGGAACGAGCAGTACTTC. This gives the protein CASSQATGIRNEQYF.